This T cell receptor (beta chain) was sequenced for a study of T cells in women clearing cervical HPV infection. As for the study in general: Controls gave blood once infection was undetectable; cases at lesion identification. Study-level findings and limits: Controls had more TRBV6-7 (roughly 0.16%) than cases (about 0.11%). Richness differences could reflect unmeasured T-cell content per sample. It is unknown whether associations predate infection; no effector/memory or HPV-specific sorting.

Points on this clone: Its antigen is unidentified. The CDR3 goes on 3 residues after the read ends, and that part is filled in from the germline J gene.

The CDR3 runs 13 residues. Germline V gene lookup returns CDR1 LNHDA and CDR2 SQIVND (reference sequence). Repertoires were generated with immunoSEQ multiplex PCR, while TCRdb's copy carries only in-frame clones and drops some. The sample features over 45,000 clones, with more than 0.8% in its top ten. This TCR was recovered from a woman aged 18-70 years with a cervical HPV16 infection that either progressed to CIN3+ or cleared (not recorded which). The chain employs TRBV19 and TRBJ2-2; tentatively, D is TRBD1 (6 bases). Material: blood buffy coat. The covered CDR3 bases are TGTGCCAGTAGAGAGAGGGGGAATGAAAAG. It is translated as CASRERGNEK. In full, the CDR3 reads CASRERGNEKLFF.